These 10 T cell receptor beta chains originate from one sample sequenced in a study of shared clonotypes between healthy human individuals. Sequencing used immunoSEQ multiplex PCR; TCRdb keeps in-frame clones, though not all of them. Among 700,000 or so clones listed, roughly 78% were seen once. Sequences were obtained from memory CD4+ T cells sorted from blood. Noted subset: CD45RA-negative fraction. The source is a woman aged 30 to 39 in good health.

J is TRBJ2-1 and V is TRBV5-1; 7 bases fit TRBD2. The CDR3 extends over 14 amino acids. Trimming at V came to 1 base and at J to 5 bases, leaving 3 bases not matched to a gene. Germline-derived CDR1 and CDR2 are SGHRS and YFSETQ. CDR3 DNA: TGCGCCAGCAGCTTGTTAGCGGGCCACAATGAGCAGTTCTTC. Protein sequence: CASSLLAGHNEQFF.

This sequence joins TRBV19 and TRBJ2-7, with 11 positions matching TRBD2. The CDR3 spans 14 residues. Per the germline V gene, CDR1 is LNHDA and CDR2 is SQIVND (reference sequence). The J segment lost 2 bases and the V segment lost 4 bases, leaving 1 base of the junction unmatched. CDR3 loop: CASSTTSGTYEQYF. The CDR3, as DNA: TGTGCCAGTAGTACGACTAGCGGGACCTACGAGCAGTACTTC.

The chain uses TRBV2 and TRBJ1-1; D call uncertain. This CDR3 contains 11 residues. CDR1 is SNHLY, CDR2 FYNNEI, per germline. Between the trimmed V and J ends, which lost 6 bases and 12 bases, there was a span of 14 bases. For the CDR3, the DNA is TGTGCCAGCAGCAAAAGCAGGAGGTCTTTCTTT. Translation: CASSKSRRSFF.

This clone was counted only a few times. The chain uses TRBV28 and TRBJ1-4, with a tentative D call TRBD1 (5 bases). Germline values: CDR1 MDHEN, CDR2 SYDVKM. V was shortened by 5 bases and J by 9 bases, with 13 bases between the two germline ends. CDR3 length: 13 residues. CDR3 amino acids: CASSPQGRKKLFF. The CDR3 nucleotides are TGTGCCAGCAGTCCCCAGGGACGAAAAAAACTGTTTTTT. Looking up the rest from reference TRBV28 and TRBJ1-4 gives the full variable domain: DVKVTQSSRYLVKRTGEKVFLECVQDMDHENMFWYRQDPGLGLRLIYFSYDVKMKEKGDIPEGYSVSREKKERFSLILESASTNQTSMYLCASSPQGRKKLFFGSGTQLSVL.

This clone was seen once. The chain has TRBV11-2 and TRBJ1-2, with D maybe TRBD1 (5 bases). Trimming pared 5 bases from V and 0 bases from J, leaving 10 bases between. Germline CDR1 SGHAT, CDR2 FQNNGV. This CDR3 is 14 amino acids long. Written as DNA, the CDR3 is TGTGCCAGCAGCCCCAAGGGACCTAACTATGGCTACACCTTC. Translating gives CASSPKGPNYGYTF.

This rearrangement joins TRBV10-3 to TRBJ1-1; 9 bases are shared with TRBD1. Germline loops: CDR1 ENHRY, CDR2 SYGVKD. Unmatched junction bases numbered 4, after V lost 7 bases and J lost 4 bases. This CDR3 has 13 residues. The DNA of the CDR3 is TGTGCCATCACTCCGGGACAGGGCACTGAAGCTTTCTTT. Its protein is CAITPGQGTEAFF.

The chain is built from TRBV14 and TRBJ2-3; D is undetermined. With 0 bases removed from V and 6 bases from J, the gap between germline ends came to 4 bases. This CDR3 comprises 12 residues. Germline V gene data show CDR1 as SGHDN and CDR2 as FVKESK. The CDR3: CASSQEEDTQYF. CDR3 sequence (DNA): TGTGCCAGCAGCCAAGAAGAGGATACGCAGTATTTT.

This clone was detected many times. The J gene is TRBJ2-5, the V gene TRBV19; 8 bases align to TRBD1. With V trimmed by 9 bases and J by 2 bases, 5 bases remained unmatched. Germline-derived CDR1 and CDR2 are LNHDA and SQIVND (reference sequence). The length of the CDR3 is 13 residues. Here the CDR3 reads CASRDRRQETQYF. In DNA form, the CDR3 reads TGTGCCAGCAGGGACAGGCGACAAGAGACCCAGTACTTC.

DNA for the CDR3: TGCGCCAGCAGAATAGCAGGGTCTGAGACAGATACGCAGTATTTT. It codes for CASRIAGSETDTQYF. The rearrangement uses TRBV5-1 and TRBJ2-3, with a tentative D call TRBD1 (5 bases). Germline lookup yields CDR1 SGHRS and CDR2 YFSETQ. The CDR3 is 15 residues long. V lost 5 bases and J lost 3, with 16 bases in between. Supplemented by reference TRBV5-1 and TRBJ2-3, the full variable domain reads KAGVTQTPRYLIKTRGQQVTLSCSPISGHRSVSWYQQTPGQGLQFLFEYFSETQRNKGNFPGRFSGRQFSNSRSEMNVSTLELGDSALYLCASRIAGSETDTQYFGPGTRLTVL.

This clone was counted once. This chain uses TRBV6-1 with TRBJ1-5, with 7 nucleotides matching TRBD1. Trimming removed 4 bases from V and 3 bases from J; junction bases left unmatched: 6. Germline V gene lookup returns CDR1 MNHNS and CDR2 SASEGT. The CDR3 covers 15 residues. For the CDR3, the DNA is TGTGCCAGCAGTGTTCATGGACAGGACAATCAGCCCCAGCATTTT. Protein product: CASSVHGQDNQPQHF.